The next 18 T cell receptor beta chains were all read from a single sample in a study of cytomegalovirus exposure and HLA in healthy donors. This table comes from immunoSEQ multiplex PCR, and its TCRdb copy is limited to in-frame clones, with some not included. This sample has approximately 73,000 clones; 90% to 95% occur once, and the top ten carry approximately 3.4%. Sequenced sample: PBMCs. The receptors derive from a man younger than 35 in good health and CMV-seronegative.

The rearrangement joins TRBV18 to TRBJ1-1; 8 bases are a match to TRBD1. The V gene's germline CDR1 is KGHSH and CDR2 LQKENI. The CDR3 extends over 15 amino acids. The V segment lost 3 bases and the J segment 5 bases; nucleotides outside the gene matches: 8. CDR3 in amino acids: CASSPPGTGWTEAFF. CDR3 nucleotides: TGTGCCAGCTCACCTCCCGGGACAGGTTGGACTGAAGCTTTCTTT.

V is TRBV15 and J is TRBJ2-5, with TRBD2 matching 8 bases. J gave up 3 bases and V 6 bases, and 3 bases lay outside the gene matches. The CDR3 runs to 13 residues. From germline, CDR1 is LNHNV and CDR2 YYDKDF (reference sequence). CDR3 loop: CATSRGGEETQYF. The CDR3 DNA reads as TGTGCCACCAGTCGGGGGGGAGAAGAGACCCAGTACTTC.

Turning to this clone: Other DNA sequences in the sample encode the same CDR3. The chain uses TRBV7-9 and TRBJ1-2, with D possibly being TRBD1 (5 bases). Trimming left V 8 bases short and J 2 bases short, with 15 bases between. CDR1 is SEHNR, CDR2 FQNEAQ, per germline (reference sequence). The CDR3 covers 14 residues. The DNA for the CDR3 is TGTGCCAGCTCGCCGCAGGGTACCAACTATGGCTACACCTTC. Its protein is CASSPQGTNYGYTF. Full variable domain (missing parts from reference TRBV7-9 and TRBJ1-2): DTGVSQNPRHKITKRGQNVTFRCDPISEHNRLYWYRQTLGQGPEFLTYFQNEAQLEKSRLLSDRFSAERPKGSFSTLEIQRTEQGDSAMYLCASSPQGTNYGYTFGSGTRLTVV.

This clone came up once. V gene TRBV7-3 combines with J gene TRBJ2-4; D perhaps matches TRBD2 (6 bases). Trimming took 6 bases from V and 8 from J, leaving 14 bases between them. From germline, CDR1 is SGHTA and CDR2 FQGTGA. This CDR3 region has 13 residues. The DNA of the CDR3 is TGTGCCAGCAGGGTTTTCGGGGGAGACATTCAGTACTTC. As protein: CASRVFGGDIQYF. The whole variable domain, filled in from reference TRBV7-3 and TRBJ2-4, reads GAGVSQTPSNKVTEKGKYVELRCDPISGHTALYWYRQSLGQGPEFLIYFQGTGAADDSGLPNDRFFAVRPEGSVSTLKIQRTERGDSAVYLCASRVFGGDIQYFGAGTRLSVL.

The rearrangement links TRBV4-2 to TRBJ1-1; D possibly corresponds to TRBD1 (6 bases). Trimming removed 0 bases from V and 7 bases from J, with 9 bases in between. CDR1 is LGHNA and CDR2 is YNFKEQ in the germline V gene. CDR3 length: 13 amino acids. The DNA for the CDR3 is TGTGCCAGCAGCCAAGAATTGACAGGTGAAGCTTTCTTT. This codes for CASSQELTGEAFF.

CDR3 bases: TGTGCCAGCAGTTCGGGTTTCGCGGATCAGCCCCAGCATTTT. Protein product: CASSSGFADQPQHF. The chain uses TRBV27 and TRBJ1-5; D remains unclear. The CDR3 is made up of 14 amino acids. Germline loops: CDR1 MNHEY, CDR2 SMNVEV (reference sequence). Between the trimmed V and J ends, which lost 4 bases and 5 bases, there was a span of 12 bases.

V gene TRBV18 combines with J gene TRBJ1-5, with D possibly being TRBD1 (5 bases). This CDR3 spans 15 amino acids. Germline V CDR1 and CDR2: KGHSH, LQKENI. Trimming left V 5 bases short and J 1 base short, with 12 bases between. As DNA, the CDR3 is TGTGCCAGCTCAACCGCCGGGGGGAGCAATCAGCCCCAGCATTTT. Protein product: CASSTAGGSNQPQHF.

V is TRBV15 and J is TRBJ2-2, with D possibly TRBD1 on 5 matching bases. The V gene's germline CDR1 is LNHNV and CDR2 YYDKDF (reference sequence). The V gene lost 1 base and the J gene lost 7 bases, with 7 bases spanning the gap. CDR3 size: 13 residues. The CDR3 nucleotides are TGTGCCACCAGCAGAGGGGGCAGCGGGGAGCTGTTTTTT. The encoded protein is CATSRGGSGELFF.

The gene calls are TRBV10-3 and TRBJ1-5; D perhaps matches TRBD1 (6 bases). This CDR3 spans 13 amino acids. V was pared by 5 bases and J by 5 bases, with 10 bases between. Germline CDR1 is ENHRY and CDR2 is SYGVKD. As DNA, the CDR3 is TGTGCCATCAGTACAGGGCAGGATCAGCCCCAGCATTTT. Its protein product is CAISTGQDQPQHF.

The chain links TRBV27 to TRBJ2-2; D unresolved. The germline gives CDR1 MNHEY, CDR2 SMNVEV (reference sequence). The ends were cut back, 6 bases at V and 7 bases at J, with 12 bases in the middle. This CDR3 contains 13 residues. The CDR3 protein is CASRVLLHGELFF. DNA of the CDR3: TGTGCCAGCAGAGTGCTATTGCACGGGGAGCTGTTTTTT.

The rearrangement uses TRBV11-2 and TRBJ2-1, with TRBD1 as a possible D gene (5 bases). Looked up from germline, CDR1 is SGHAT and CDR2 is FQNNGV. V was clipped by 3 bases and J by 7 bases, with 19 bases between them. The CDR3 sequence is 16 residues long. The DNA for the CDR3 is TGTGCCAGCAGCTTTTCTCAGGGTGGTGGGTTAAATGAGCAGTTCTTC. This codes for CASSFSQGGGLNEQFF.

The V call is TRBV7-8, the J call TRBJ2-7; 7 nucleotides match TRBD1. V lost 4 bases and J lost 3; bases outside the gene matches: 9. CDR1 is SGHVS and CDR2 is FQNEAQ in the germline V gene. The CDR3 is 15 residues long. This CDR3 is CASSSRPGQNYEQYF. The CDR3 DNA reads TGTGCCAGCAGCTCCCGACCGGGACAGAACTACGAGCAGTACTTC.

The chain uses TRBV19 and TRBJ1-1, with 7 bases that match TRBD1. This CDR3 has 16 residues. Germline values: CDR1 LNHDA, CDR2 SQIVND (reference sequence). The trim removed 5 bases at V and 7 bases at J, leaving 16 bases unmatched. The CDR3 DNA sequence: TGTGCCAGTAGTGCCCGGAGGGGGCTGAGGTCGGGTGAAGCTTTCTTT. It is translated as CASSARRGLRSGEAFF.

The V and J genes are TRBV30 and TRBJ2-6; tentatively, D is TRBD1 (5 bases). V was pared by 4 bases and J by 2 bases, with 12 bases between. This CDR3 contains 15 residues. Germline CDR1 and CDR2: GTSNPN and SVGIG (reference sequence). This chain's CDR3 is CAWILGRPGANVLTF. In DNA form, the CDR3 reads TGTGCCTGGATTTTGGGGCGCCCTGGGGCCAACGTCCTGACTTTC.

V is TRBV27 and J is TRBJ1-2; 9 positions match TRBD1. Trimming at V came to 5 bases and at J to 5 bases, leaving 15 bases not matched to a gene. The CDR3 has 17 amino acids. The germline gives CDR1 MNHEY, CDR2 SMNVEV (reference sequence). The DNA for the CDR3 is TGTGCCAGCAGTCTAACTATTCCGGGACAGGGTGGTTATGGCTACACCTTC. This sequence encodes CASSLTIPGQGGYGYTF.

The table lists this clone with a count of one. Here the CDR3 DNA reads TGCAGCGTTGAAGTTTGGGACAGAAAGGTTGAAGCTTTCTTT. Protein product: CSVEVWDRKVEAFF. The chain couples TRBV29-1 to TRBJ1-1; 7 nucleotides line up with TRBD1. Trimming at V came to 1 base and at J to 7 bases, leaving 9 bases not matched to a gene. The CDR3 covers 14 residues. Germline V gene sequence: CDR1 SQVTM, CDR2 ANQGSEA.

The V call is TRBV6-1, the J call TRBJ1-5, with 9 positions matching TRBD1. Trimming cost V 4 bases and J 6 bases; bases outside gene matches: 10. The CDR3 totals 16 residues. CDR1 MNHNS and CDR2 SASEGT come from the germline V gene. The CDR3 coding sequence is TGTGCCAGCAGTGTTTTCGGACAGGGGCTTGGTCAGCCCCAGCATTTT. It encodes CASSVFGQGLGQPQHF.

V is TRBV19 and J is TRBJ1-5, with TRBD1 identical over 9 bases. CDR3 length equals 15 residues. V trimming: 7 bases; J trimming: 0 bases; junction bases outside the gene matches: 4. Germline loops: CDR1 LNHDA, CDR2 SQIVND (reference sequence). The CDR3 DNA sequence: TGTGCCAGTAATACAGGGGGCGTTAGCAATCAGCCCCAGCATTTT. As protein: CASNTGGVSNQPQHF.